This passage covers 13 T cell receptor beta chains from one sample sequenced in a study of cytotoxic CD8 clonotypes in ibrutinib-treated CLL (dated by TCRdb to the early 2020s). The time point tag for this specimen amounts to: about a year on ibrutinib. The method was the immunoSEQ multiplex PCR assay. TCRdb carries this immuneACCESS record with in-frame sequences only. Its versions omit some clonotypes, under half of them owing to an unresolved V gene in the studies checked, with the rest unexplained. The sample yields fewer than 80,000 clones; roughly 57% were counted once. The ten largest make up around 15% of the sample. The specimen was PBMCs, collected after 12 months of ibrutinib treatment. Every receptor here comes from a human donor with chronic lymphocytic leukemia.

The chain recombines TRBV6-5 with TRBJ2-1; perhaps TRBD2 as D (5 bases). The germline V gene encodes CDR1 MNHEY and CDR2 SVGAGI. The CDR3 totals 15 residues. Between the trimmed V and J ends, which lost 0 bases and 6 bases, there was a span of 12 bases. As DNA, the CDR3 is TGTGCCAGCAGTTACTCATGGGAGTTTGGCAATGAGCAGTTCTTC. Amino acids: CASSYSWEFGNEQFF.

The chain has TRBV6-1 and TRBJ1-2; no clear D gene. The length of the CDR3 is 13 residues. Looked up from germline, CDR1 is MNHNS and CDR2 is SASEGT. Trimming took off 6 bases at V and 1 base at J, with 9 bases between the two ends. The CDR3 DNA reads as TGTGCCAGCAGCCGGGCGGGTAACTATGGCTACACCTTC. Translation gives CASSRAGNYGYTF.

The table lists this clone with many counts. The rearrangement links TRBV5-6 to TRBJ1-1; no clear D. The CDR3 sequence is 13 residues long. Trimming took off 4 bases at V and 2 bases at J, with 9 bases between the two ends. Germline lookup yields CDR1 SGHDT and CDR2 YYEEEE. CDR3 in DNA: TGTGCCAGCAGCCCCCGCTCCAACACTGAAGCTTTCTTT. It specifies CASSPRSNTEAFF.

The chain recombines TRBV23-1 with TRBJ2-7, with D maybe TRBD2 (6 bases). TRBV23-1 is an ORF for which the function is uncertain. This CDR3 spans 16 amino acids. V shed 2 bases and J shed 5 bases, with 19 bases lying between them. CDR3 region: CASSQIPFLRENEQYF. DNA for the CDR3: TGCGCCAGCAGTCAAATCCCCTTTTTGCGGGAAAACGAGCAGTACTTC.

The chain combines TRBV6-6 with TRBJ1-1, with unresolved D. The CDR3 sequence is 12 residues long. The germline gives CDR1 MNHNY, CDR2 SVGAGI (reference sequence). Trimming cost V 6 bases and J 7 bases, with 12 bases left between them. The DNA of the CDR3 is TGTGCCAGCAGCTACCACTGGGATGAAGCTTTCTTT. Protein: CASSYHWDEAFF.

The chain recombines TRBV5-4 with TRBJ2-3, with D perhaps TRBD2 (5 bases). The CDR3 loop spans 14 amino acids. Germline values: CDR1 SGHNT, CDR2 YYREEE (reference sequence). Trimming stripped 0 bases from V and 5 bases from J, with 10 bases between. This CDR3 is CASSLDAGGDTQYF. The CDR3 DNA reads TGTGCCAGCAGCTTGGATGCAGGAGGAGATACGCAGTATTTT. Full variable domain (rest looked up from reference TRBV5-4 and TRBJ2-3): ETGVTQSPTHLIKTRGQQVTLRCSSQSGHNTVSWYQQALGQGPQFIFQYYREEENGRGNFPPRFSGLQFPNYSSELNVNALELDDSALYLCASSLDAGGDTQYFGPGTRLTVL.

The gene calls are TRBV14 and TRBJ1-1, with D uncertain. This CDR3 comprises 15 residues. The V end was cut by 4 bases, the J end by 2 bases, with 14 bases between. In germline, CDR1 is SGHDN, CDR2 FVKESK. The CDR3 is CASSLRTGFNTEAFF. The CDR3 DNA is TGTGCCAGCAGCCTACGGACTGGGTTTAACACTGAAGCTTTCTTT.

The sample holds a few counts of this clone. This rearrangement joins TRBV27 to TRBJ2-2; tentative D call: TRBD2 (5 bases). V gave up 3 bases and J gave up 0 bases, with 14 bases separating them. Germline V lookup: CDR1 MNHEY, CDR2 SMNVEV (reference sequence). This CDR3 region has 17 residues. The CDR3 sequence: CASSFGRGRANTGELFF. For the CDR3, the DNA is TGTGCCAGCAGTTTTGGTCGGGGAAGAGCGAACACCGGGGAGCTGTTTTTT.

The sample holds a few counts of this clone. This sample also contains other DNA sequences that code for the same CDR3. This CDR3 is CSVERGGYEQYF. The DNA for the CDR3 is TGCAGCGTTGAAAGAGGGGGATACGAGCAGTACTTC. V is TRBV29-1 and J is TRBJ2-7; maybe TRBD1 (6 bases). This CDR3 comprises 12 residues. Germline assignment: CDR1 SQVTM and CDR2 ANQGSEA. V dropped 2 bases and J dropped 4 bases, with 9 bases sitting between them.

This chain joins TRBV7-9 and TRBJ2-1; no definite D call. V was clipped by 0 bases and J by 8 bases, with 17 bases between them. Germline assignment: CDR1 SEHNR and CDR2 FQNEAQ (reference sequence). CDR3 length: 16 residues. CDR3 region: CASSLALGFVYDEQFF. For the CDR3, the DNA is TGTGCCAGCAGCTTAGCGCTTGGGTTCGTTTACGATGAGCAGTTCTTC. The full variable domain, in which reference TRBV7-9 and TRBJ2-1 provide the parts outside the CDR3, is DTGVSQNPRHKITKRGQNVTFRCDPISEHNRLYWYRQTLGQGPEFLTYFQNEAQLEKSRLLSDRFSAERPKGSFSTLEIQRTEQGDSAMYLCASSLALGFVYDEQFFGPGTRLTVL.

The table lists this clone with a few counts. The chain carries TRBV11-3 and TRBJ2-7; TRBD2 matches at 9 bases. After removal of 5 bases from V and 4 bases from J, the junction contained 6 bases not matched to a gene. Germline CDR1 and CDR2: SGHNT and YENEEA. CDR3 length: 14 residues. The CDR3 here is CASSPSAGGYEQYF. The CDR3 DNA reads as TGTGCCAGCAGCCCCTCCGCGGGAGGGTACGAGCAGTACTTC.

The J gene is TRBJ2-5, the V gene TRBV20-1; unclear D gene. This CDR3 spans 10 amino acids. Trimming shortened V by 0 bases and J by 5 bases, and 1 base separated the two germline ends. Germline V gene lookup returns CDR1 DFQATT and CDR2 SNEGSKA (reference sequence). The CDR3 bases are TGCAGTGCTAGAGATGAGACCCAGTACTTC. Protein: CSARDETQYF.

This clone appeared a few times. This chain connects TRBV2 to TRBJ1-1, with D maybe TRBD1 (5 bases). Trimming took off 11 bases at V and 0 bases at J, with 16 bases between the two ends. The CDR3 has 14 residues. CDR1 and CDR2 (germline): SNHLY, FYNNEI. As DNA, the CDR3 is TGTGCCTCTACCGGGACTTTAATGAACACTGAAGCTTTCTTT. Amino acid sequence: CASTGTLMNTEAFF.